One sample yielded the 31 T cell receptor beta chains listed below, sequenced in a study of blood T cell repertoires in COVID-19. Here immunoSEQ multiplex PCR was the method, and the copy in TCRdb shows in-frame clones only, minus some. The sample records roughly 260,000 clones, around 90% being singletons. Input material: PBMCs or T cells enriched from blood (not recorded which). These receptors were obtained from a woman aged 25 to 39 with acute COVID-19.

The J gene is TRBJ1-5, the V gene TRBV6-5; 7 nucleotides align to TRBD1. The CDR3 is made up of 14 amino acids. After removal of 6 bases from V and 4 bases from J, the junction contained 6 bases not matched to a gene. Germline assignment: CDR1 MNHEY and CDR2 SVGAGI. The CDR3 DNA reads TGTGCCAGCAGCTTGCCGGGACAGAATCAGCCCCAGCATTTT. Protein sequence: CASSLPGQNQPQHF.

The V gene is TRBV5-1, the J gene TRBJ2-6; D is unresolved. The CDR3 consists of 14 residues. From germline, CDR1 is SGHRS and CDR2 YFSETQ. V was cut by 3 bases and J by 4 bases, with 8 bases left in between. CDR3 nucleotide sequence: TGCGCCAGCAGCTACCGGTGGGGGGCCAACGTCCTGACTTTC. Translating gives CASSYRWGANVLTF.

The chain joins TRBV15 to TRBJ2-7; 9 nucleotides line up with TRBD1. J lost 4 bases, V lost 1 base, and 8 bases had no gene match. Germline V lookup: CDR1 LNHNV, CDR2 YYDKDF (reference sequence). The CDR3 totals 16 residues. The CDR3 here is CATSRGGTGNFYEQYF. The CDR3 DNA is TGTGCCACCAGCAGAGGCGGGACAGGGAATTTTTACGAGCAGTACTTC.

The rearrangement uses TRBV25-1 and TRBJ2-2; no clear D gene. Germline V gives CDR1 MGHDK, CDR2 SYGVNS. V was shortened by 1 base and J by 6 bases, with 3 bases between the two germline ends. The CDR3 runs 12 residues. CDR3 sequence: CASSESAGELFF. As DNA, the CDR3 is TGTGCCAGCAGTGAATCGGCCGGGGAGCTGTTTTTT.

V and J are TRBV6-5 and TRBJ1-6, with unresolved D. V was clipped by 8 bases and J by 7 bases, with 18 bases between them. CDR1 is MNHEY and CDR2 is SVGAGI in the germline V gene. The CDR3 has 15 amino acids. The CDR3 protein is CASRIWRTKNSPLHF. CDR3 coding DNA: TGTGCCAGCCGTATTTGGAGGACGAAGAATTCACCCCTCCACTTT.

The CDR3 bases are TGCGCCAGCAGCCACGTTGTACAGCGGACGGACCATGAGCAGTTCTTC. Its protein is CASSHVVQRTDHEQFF. The chain combines TRBV4-1 with TRBJ2-1, with D possibly matching TRBD2 (5 bases). This CDR3 has 16 amino acids. Trimming removed 3 bases from V and 8 bases from J, with 20 bases in between. The germline gives CDR1 MGHRA, CDR2 YSYEKL.

Concerning this clone itself: Additional DNA sequences in this sample encode the identical CDR3. The J gene is TRBJ2-2, the V gene TRBV9; TRBD2 is a possible D gene (5 bases). CDR3 size: 13 residues. The V gene lost 2 bases and the J gene lost 4 bases, with 6 bases spanning the gap. The germline gives CDR1 SGDLS, CDR2 YYNGEE. The CDR3 sequence: CASSVGVTGELFF. CDR3 sequence (DNA): TGTGCCAGCAGCGTCGGGGTCACCGGGGAGCTGTTTTTT.

V usage is TRBV27 and J usage is TRBJ2-1, with 10 bases aligning to TRBD2. V trimming: 4 bases; J trimming: 4 bases; junction bases outside the gene matches: 4. Germline CDR1 MNHEY, CDR2 SMNVEV (reference sequence). The CDR3 extends over 15 amino acids. CDR3 protein: CASSSSGGGYNEQFF. The CDR3 DNA reads TGTGCCAGCAGTTCTAGCGGGGGAGGGTACAATGAGCAGTTCTTC.

The chain has TRBV14 and TRBJ1-1, with 7 bases fitting TRBD1. CDR3 length: 15 residues. Trimming at V came to 3 bases and at J to 0 bases, leaving 4 bases not matched to a gene. Germline V CDR1 and CDR2: SGHDN, FVKESK. The chain's CDR3 is CASSHWGQMNTEAFF. For the CDR3, the DNA is TGTGCCAGCAGCCATTGGGGACAGATGAACACTGAAGCTTTCTTT.

This clone has a handful of counts. The chain uses TRBV15 and TRBJ1-2; 10 nucleotides align to TRBD1. Germline-derived CDR1 and CDR2 are LNHNV and YYDKDF (reference sequence). Trimming cost V 3 bases and J 4 bases; bases outside gene matches: 5. The CDR3 covers 15 residues. CDR3 residues: CATSSPTGGGYGYTF. In DNA form, the CDR3 reads TGTGCCACCAGCAGCCCGACAGGGGGCGGCTATGGCTACACCTTC.

For the CDR3, the DNA is TGTGCCAGCAGCTTAGCAGTGGTCAGGGGAAAAGGGGGCTACACCTTC. It yields the protein CASSLAVVRGKGGYTF. The chain has TRBV11-1 and TRBJ1-2, with D perhaps TRBD1 (6 bases). Trimming removed 0 bases at V and 8 bases at J, with 19 bases between. Germline assignment: CDR1 SGHAT and CDR2 FQDESV (reference sequence). The CDR3 is 16 residues long.

This chain uses TRBV4-1 with TRBJ1-6; perhaps TRBD1 as D (5 bases). With 0 bases removed from V and 7 bases from J, the gap between germline ends came to 19 bases. Germline V CDR1 and CDR2: MGHRA, YSYEKL. The CDR3 consists of 18 residues. The chain's CDR3 is CASSQDYGSTVTNSPLHF. The DNA for the CDR3 is TGCGCCAGCAGCCAAGATTACGGGTCGACAGTTACCAATTCACCCCTCCACTTT.

This chain's CDR3 is CASSSAGQGYEQYF. In DNA form, the CDR3 reads TGCGCCAGCAGCTCCGCGGGACAGGGATACGAGCAGTACTTC. The chain links TRBV5-1 to TRBJ2-7, with TRBD1 matching 9 bases. The CDR3 covers 14 residues. V was clipped by 3 bases and J by 4 bases; unmatched bases: 5. The germline V gene has CDR1 SGHRS and CDR2 YFSETQ.

CDR3 region: CASRTTGGGNQPQHF. The CDR3 nucleotides are TGTGCCAGCAGAACAACAGGGGGCGGGAATCAGCCCCAGCATTTT. The chain has TRBV28 and TRBJ1-5; 9 bases line up with TRBD1. Germline CDR1 MDHEN, CDR2 SYDVKM. V lost 6 bases, J lost 4 bases, and 7 bases stayed unmatched. This CDR3 has 15 amino acids.

The gene calls are TRBV6-5 and TRBJ2-7; TRBD1 is a possible D gene (5 bases). CDR3 size: 14 residues. V lost 0 bases and J lost 0, with 6 bases in between. Per germline, CDR1 MNHEY and CDR2 SVGAGI. CDR3 region: CASSYSTASYEQYF. In nucleotides, the CDR3 is TGTGCCAGCAGTTACTCGACAGCCTCCTACGAGCAGTACTTC.

A few counts support this clone. This chain joins TRBV28 and TRBJ1-2; D is undetermined. Trimming stripped 6 bases from V and 8 bases from J, with 22 bases between. The germline V gene encodes CDR1 MDHEN and CDR2 SYDVKM. The CDR3 has 15 residues. The CDR3 DNA reads TGTGCCAGCAGCCAAGAGTCGGGGAGGTCGCGGGGCTACACCTTC. As protein: CASSQESGRSRGYTF.

The genes are TRBV18 and TRBJ1-3, with 7 bases identical to TRBD1. With 5 bases clipped from V and 0 bases from J, the junction kept 7 bases outside the gene matches. Germline V gene data show CDR1 as KGHSH and CDR2 as LQKENI. The CDR3 is made up of 16 amino acids. The CDR3 sequence is CASSADRAHSGNTIYF. CDR3 coding DNA: TGTGCCAGCTCAGCCGACAGGGCGCACTCTGGAAACACCATATATTTT.

V is TRBV5-8 and J is TRBJ1-5, with D possibly matching TRBD1 (6 bases). Germline V lookup: CDR1 SGHTS, CDR2 YDEGEE. There are 15 residues in the CDR3. V dropped 0 bases and J dropped 2 bases, with 9 bases sitting between them. The CDR3, as DNA: TGTGCCAGCAGCTTGGGGGACAAGGGCAATCAGCCCCAGCATTTT. This gives the protein CASSLGDKGNQPQHF.

The chain combines TRBV28 with TRBJ1-1; D uncertain. CDR1 and CDR2 (germline): MDHEN, SYDVKM. This CDR3 comprises 15 residues. The V and J ends lost 6 bases and 4 bases respectively, with 18 bases between them. This chain's CDR3 is CASSSSGGVGTEAFF. The DNA of the CDR3 is TGTGCCAGCAGCTCTTCTGGCGGTGTGGGCACTGAAGCTTTCTTT.

V usage is TRBV5-1 and J usage is TRBJ2-5; 8 bases are a match to TRBD2. V gave up 0 bases and J gave up 3 bases; unmatched junction bases: 4. This CDR3 is 15 amino acids long. Germline V gene sequence: CDR1 SGHRS, CDR2 YFSETQ. CDR3 in amino acids: CASSLGGTREETQYF. CDR3 sequence (DNA): TGCGCCAGCAGCTTGGGGGGGACTAGAGAAGAGACCCAGTACTTC.

The rearrangement uses TRBV5-4 and TRBJ2-7; D is uncertain. CDR1 is SGHNT, CDR2 YYREEE, per germline (reference sequence). Trimming took off 0 bases at V and 4 bases at J, with 14 bases between the two ends. There are 15 residues in the CDR3. CDR3 sequence reads: CASSLDPRVAYEQYF. CDR3 coding DNA: TGTGCCAGCAGCTTGGATCCCCGGGTCGCGTACGAGCAGTACTTC.

The V and J genes are TRBV9 and TRBJ2-5; TRBD2 might be the D (6 bases). V was trimmed by 5 bases and J by 7 bases, leaving 9 bases between them. The CDR3 is made up of 11 amino acids. In germline, CDR1 is SGDLS, CDR2 YYNGEE. CDR3 amino acids: CASSAGGTQYF. CDR3 sequence (DNA): TGTGCCAGCAGTGCCGGGGGGACCCAGTACTTC.

The chain uses TRBV5-4 and TRBJ2-5, with 10 bases that match TRBD2. Germline V CDR1 and CDR2: SGHNT, YYREEE (reference sequence). The CDR3 runs 18 residues. Losses at the gene ends were 10 bases for V and 2 bases for J; bases not matched to a gene: 20. CDR3 DNA sequence: TGTGCCCGAGATCACAGGACTAGCGGAACCGTCAAACAAGAGACCCAGTACTTC. Protein product: CARDHRTSGTVKQETQYF.

The V and J genes are TRBV7-2 and TRBJ2-7, with D tentatively TRBD1 (5 bases). The CDR3 totals 15 residues. Trimming cost V 5 bases and J 2 bases, with 16 bases left between them. Germline V lookup: CDR1 SGHTA, CDR2 FQGNSA. The CDR3 nucleotides are TGTGCCAGCAGCCCCCAACTGGGGCGGACCTACGAGCAGTACTTC. The encoded protein is CASSPQLGRTYEQYF.

This clone was recorded only once. This chain joins TRBV11-2 and TRBJ1-2; perhaps TRBD1 as D (6 bases). V was cut by 3 bases and J by 8 bases, with 10 bases left in between. CDR1 and CDR2 (germline): SGHAT, FQNNGV. The CDR3 consists of 12 residues. CDR3 DNA sequence: TGTGCCAGCAGCTTGGGGGCTGGGGGCTACACCTTC. Protein sequence: CASSLGAGGYTF.

V and J are TRBV6-5 and TRBJ2-2, with D possibly matching TRBD2 (6 bases). The CDR3 extends over 15 amino acids. Trimming stripped 7 bases from V and 6 bases from J, with 18 bases between. The germline V gene encodes CDR1 MNHEY and CDR2 SVGAGI. CDR3: CASTARRREAGELFF. DNA for the CDR3: TGTGCCAGCACCGCCCGGAGAAGGGAGGCCGGGGAGCTGTTTTTT.

The chain uses TRBV5-4 and TRBJ2-5, with 12 bases fitting TRBD2. This CDR3 is 14 amino acids long. With 3 bases clipped from V and 7 bases from J, the junction kept 4 bases outside the gene matches. Germline V gene sequence: CDR1 SGHNT, CDR2 YYREEE (reference sequence). The CDR3 DNA reads as TGTGCCAGCAGCTCGCCACTAGCGGGGGGGACCCAGTACTTC. Amino acid sequence: CASSSPLAGGTQYF.

The rearrangement links TRBV7-9 to TRBJ1-6; D gene uncertain. CDR1 SEHNR and CDR2 FQNEAQ come from the germline V gene (reference sequence). The CDR3 is 18 residues long. Trimming removed 6 bases from V and 7 bases from J, with 25 bases in between. CDR3 residues: CASSLPSSGQNDNSPLHF. The CDR3 DNA reads TGTGCCAGCAGTCTCCCTTCCAGCGGGCAGAATGACAATTCACCCCTCCACTTT.

This clone was counted once. The V call is TRBV7-9, the J call TRBJ2-5; TRBD2 might be the D (6 bases). With 5 bases removed from V and 3 bases from J, the gap between germline ends came to 7 bases. The CDR3 consists of 12 residues. CDR1 and CDR2 (germline): SEHNR, FQNEAQ (reference sequence). The CDR3 protein is CASSRGKETQYF. CDR3 DNA: TGTGCCAGCAGCCGGGGGAAAGAGACCCAGTACTTC.

The J gene is TRBJ2-3, the V gene TRBV28; 9 bases fit TRBD2. V gave up 6 bases and J gave up 1 base; unmatched junction bases: 8. The CDR3 is made up of 16 amino acids. Germline-derived CDR1 and CDR2 are MDHEN and SYDVKM. CDR3 nucleotide sequence: TGTGCCAGCAGCCGTAGCGGGAGTTCTCGCACAGATACGCAGTATTTT. It translates to CASSRSGSSRTDTQYF.

The V gene is TRBV9, the J gene TRBJ2-1; TRBD1 matches at 8 bases. CDR1 and CDR2 from the germline V gene are SGDLS and YYNGEE. After removal of 3 bases from V and 5 bases from J, the junction contained 4 bases not matched to a gene. The CDR3 extends over 14 amino acids. The CDR3 region has the DNA TGTGCCAGCAGCGACCAGACAGGGGACAATGAGCAGTTCTTC. This translates into CASSDQTGDNEQFF.